A single sample is the source of the 9 T cell receptor beta chains below, sequenced in a study of cytomegalovirus exposure and HLA in healthy donors. Clones were read by immunoSEQ multiplex PCR, and TCRdb kept only the in-frame ones, dropping some. The table lists tens of thousands of clones, roughly 96% of them singletons. The sample was PBMCs. These receptors were obtained from a man aged 18 to 35 in good health and CMV-seronegative.

V gene TRBV7-2 combines with J gene TRBJ2-3, with 8 bases lining up with TRBD1. With 3 bases clipped from V and 4 bases from J, the junction kept 3 bases outside the gene matches. The germline gives CDR1 SGHTA, CDR2 FQGNSA. The CDR3 loop spans 14 amino acids. The CDR3 bases are TGTGCCAGCAGCTTCGGGACAGGTTCAGATACGCAGTATTTT. This codes for CASSFGTGSDTQYF.

V is TRBV6-5 and J is TRBJ1-6; no definite D call. Germline CDR1 MNHEY, CDR2 SVGAGI. CDR3 length equals 15 residues. Trimming removed 6 bases at V and 8 bases at J, with 17 bases between. The CDR3 nucleotides are TGTGCCAGCAGCACCTCATGGGTCCAGGATTCACCCCTCCACTTT. Its protein product is CASSTSWVQDSPLHF.

The table lists this clone with a few counts. V usage is TRBV27 and J usage is TRBJ1-1; the match to TRBD1 covers 8 bases. This CDR3 is 19 amino acids long. Germline V gene lookup returns CDR1 MNHEY and CDR2 SMNVEV (reference sequence). V lost 5 bases and J lost 2; bases outside the gene matches: 19. As DNA, the CDR3 is TGTGCCAGCAGTAGTGCCCTTCGGGGGACAGGTCATGCAAACACTGAAGCTTTCTTT. Amino acids: CASSSALRGTGHANTEAFF.

The V and J genes are TRBV27 and TRBJ1-1, with 12 bases aligning to TRBD1. Losses at the gene ends were 5 bases for V and 1 base for J; bases not matched to a gene: 11. CDR3 length equals 18 residues. CDR1 is MNHEY and CDR2 is SMNVEV in the germline V gene (reference sequence). The CDR3 region is CASSPYGDRGPGNTEAFF. CDR3 in DNA: TGTGCCAGCAGTCCATACGGGGACAGGGGGCCCGGGAACACTGAAGCTTTCTTT.

The V call is TRBV2, the J call TRBJ2-1; D possibly corresponds to TRBD1 (6 bases). Germline lookup yields CDR1 SNHLY and CDR2 FYNNEI. Trimming pared 4 bases from V and 4 bases from J, leaving 8 bases between. The CDR3 is 13 residues long. The CDR3 is CASSVGQYNEQFF. CDR3 sequence (DNA): TGTGCCAGCAGTGTTGGACAGTACAATGAGCAGTTCTTC.

This sequence joins TRBV11-3 and TRBJ1-5; TRBD1 matches 8 bases. Trimming removed 3 bases from V and 7 bases from J; junction bases left unmatched: 14. Per the germline V gene, CDR1 is SGHNT and CDR2 is YENEEA. The CDR3 has 17 residues. The CDR3 DNA sequence: TGTGCCAGCAGCTTTAGTGGTACAGGGGGAGTTGGACAGCCCCAGCATTTT. Translated: CASSFSGTGGVGQPQHF.

The chain uses TRBV6-6 and TRBJ1-6; D remains ambiguous. Germline V gene sequence: CDR1 MNHNY, CDR2 SVGAGI (reference sequence). The V gene lost 5 bases and the J gene lost 6 bases, with 17 bases spanning the gap. This CDR3 comprises 16 residues. This CDR3 is CASSPLLRERNSPLHF. In DNA, the CDR3 is TGTGCCAGCAGTCCCCTCTTGCGGGAGCGTAATTCACCCCTCCACTTT.

The rearrangement links TRBV10-3 to TRBJ2-7, with 10 bases lining up with TRBD2. The J segment lost 4 bases and the V segment lost 10 bases, leaving 4 bases of the junction unmatched. The CDR3 has 12 amino acids. Per the germline V gene, CDR1 is ENHRY and CDR2 is SYGVKD. CDR3 bases: TGTGCCAGCGGACTAGCGGATTACGAGCAGTACTTC. As protein: CASGLADYEQYF.

The J gene is TRBJ1-3, the V gene TRBV25-1; a weak D match, TRBD1 (5 bases). Trimming shortened V by 11 bases and J by 0 bases, and 11 bases separated the two germline ends. Germline V lookup: CDR1 MGHDK, CDR2 SYGVNS. The CDR3 runs to 13 residues. The CDR3 protein is CAAQAPSGNTIYF. CDR3 sequence (DNA): TGTGCCGCACAGGCTCCCTCTGGAAACACCATATATTTT.